This T cell receptor beta chain was recovered during a study of cytomegalovirus exposure and HLA in healthy donors. Study background: One earlier analysis, a look at roughly 180 million T cells, found more than 100 million unique TCR beta sequences.

PCR amplification relied on 60 Vbeta primers (plus 13 Jbeta primers). Libraries were prepared by immunoSEQ multiplex PCR; TCRdb keeps only in-frame clonotypes and omits some of them. The sample shows about 88,000 clones, 90% of them seen only once. V dropped 6 bases and J dropped 10; count of bases not matched to a gene: 2. This CDR3 is 12 amino acids long. Germline CDR1 reads LNHDA; CDR2 reads SQIVND (reference sequence). The clonotype originates from a man in his late teens or twenties in good health and CMV-seronegative. The rearrangement links TRBV19 to TRBJ2-1; 11 bases line up with TRBD2. The sequencing input was PBMCs. CDR3 sequence: CASRTSGGEQFF. The CDR3 DNA sequence: TGTGCCAGTAGAACTAGCGGGGGCGAGCAGTTCTTC.